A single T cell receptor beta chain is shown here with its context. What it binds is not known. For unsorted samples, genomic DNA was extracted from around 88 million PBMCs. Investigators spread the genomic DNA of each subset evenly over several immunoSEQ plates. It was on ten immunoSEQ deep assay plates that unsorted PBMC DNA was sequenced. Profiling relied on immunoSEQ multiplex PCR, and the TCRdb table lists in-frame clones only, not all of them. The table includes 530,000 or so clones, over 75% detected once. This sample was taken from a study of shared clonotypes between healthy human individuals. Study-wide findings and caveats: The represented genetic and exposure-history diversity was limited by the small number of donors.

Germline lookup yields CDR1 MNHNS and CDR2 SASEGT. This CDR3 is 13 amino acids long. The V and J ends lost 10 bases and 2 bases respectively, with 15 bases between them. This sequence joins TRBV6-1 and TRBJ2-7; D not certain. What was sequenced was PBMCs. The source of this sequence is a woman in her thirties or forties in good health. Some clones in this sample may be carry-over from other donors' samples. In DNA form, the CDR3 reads TGTGCCAACCTAGTCCTAGACCCCTACGAGCAGTACTTC. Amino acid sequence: CANLVLDPYEQYF.